These 3 T cell receptor beta chains were sequenced from one sample in a study of blood T cell repertoires in COVID-19. The repertoire was sequenced with immunoSEQ multiplex PCR; TCRdb's copy has only in-frame clones and lacks some. Of roughly 93,000 clones detected, about 89% appear once; the ten largest clones hold about 8.1%. Material for sequencing was peripheral blood. Receptors originate from a man aged 50 or older with acute or convalescent COVID-19.

This chain links TRBV11-2 with TRBJ2-3; 8 bases match TRBD2. With 4 bases clipped from V and 5 bases from J, the junction kept 14 bases outside the gene matches. CDR1 is SGHAT and CDR2 is FQNNGV in the germline V gene. This CDR3 has 17 amino acids. The CDR3, as DNA: TGTGCCAGCAGCTGGCCCGGGGGAGCGGGGGATTTAGATACGCAGTATTTT. It yields the protein CASSWPGGAGDLDTQYF.

The chain recombines TRBV28 with TRBJ2-7; 11 bases are shared with TRBD2. The V and J ends lost 5 bases and 9 bases, in that order; junction bases with no gene match: 9. The CDR3 covers 14 residues. Germline V lookup: CDR1 MDHEN, CDR2 SYDVKM. The CDR3 sequence is CASSRLAGYIGQYV. CDR3 in DNA: TGTGCCAGCAGTCGACTAGCGGGGTACATAGGGCAGTACGTC.

CDR3 protein: CASTGTGINYGYTF. The CDR3 DNA reads TGTGCCAGCACCGGGACAGGGATTAACTATGGCTACACCTTC. The chain carries TRBV2 and TRBJ1-2, with 9 bases aligning to TRBD1. CDR3 length equals 14 residues. Germline V CDR1 and CDR2: SNHLY, FYNNEI. V lost 7 bases, J lost 1 base, and 4 bases stayed unmatched.